A selection of T cell receptor beta chains follows, all from one sample in a study of T cell repertoires in cytomegalovirus infection. These receptors are not linked to any known antigen. TCRdb re-analysed the reads in MiXCR, keeping a single row per CDR3 protein. In the table there are 650,000 to 900,000 distinct CDR3 sequences, 29% of which are singletons. Specimen: cultured CD8+ T cells from PBMCs, collected from culture after CMV antigen stimulation. These receptors all stem from a human donor in good health (CMV status not recorded). Some clones in this sample may be carry-over from other donors' samples. CDR3s include the opening cysteine and the closing phenylalanine or tryptophan. Each record gives: J gene, V gene, D gene, clone size, CDR3 protein, CDR3 DNA. D genes are given only for firm matches. Clone sizes are given selectively: once, few, many, or a class where the clone is expanded.

J gene: TRBJ1-2
V gene: TRBV6-5
D gene: NA
clone size: few
CDR3 protein: CASSYRSNYGYTF
CDR3 DNA: TGTGCCAGCAGTTACCGGTCGAACTATGGCTACACCTTC

J gene: TRBJ1-2
V gene: TRBV7-2
D gene: TRBD1
clone size: few
CDR3 protein: CASSLFEGANGYTF
CDR3 DNA: TGTGCCAGCAGCCTTTTCGAGGGGGCAAATGGCTACACCTTC

J gene: TRBJ2-6
V gene: TRBV5-1
D gene: TRBD2
clone size: NA
CDR3 protein: CASSPLSGGGSSGANVLTF
CDR3 DNA: TGCGCCAGCAGCCCTCTAAGCGGGGGAGGGTCGTCTGGGGCCAACGTCCTGACTTTC

J gene: TRBJ1-2
V gene: TRBV7-2
D gene: NA
clone size: many
CDR3 protein: CASNVLQGLGYTF
CDR3 DNA: TGTGCCAGCAACGTCCTACAGGGTTTGGGCTACACCTTC

J gene: TRBJ2-1
V gene: TRBV5-6
D gene: NA
clone size: once
CDR3 protein: CASSSGSLEQFF
CDR3 DNA: TGTGCCAGCAGCTCCGGATCGCTAGAGCAGTTCTTC

J gene: TRBJ2-5
V gene: TRBV7-2
D gene: TRBD2
clone size: few
CDR3 protein: CASSQTSGGAWETQYF
CDR3 DNA: TGTGCCAGCAGCCAGACTAGCGGGGGGGCCTGGGAGACCCAGTACTTC

J gene: TRBJ1-2
V gene: TRBV4-1
D gene: TRBD1
clone size: few
CDR3 protein: CASSQEGGQTDYGYTF
CDR3 DNA: TGCGCCAGCAGCCAAGAAGGGGGACAGACAGACTATGGCTACACCTTC

J gene: TRBJ2-5
V gene: TRBV6-1
D gene: TRBD2
clone size: NA
CDR3 protein: CASKNSGAPQETQYF
CDR3 DNA: TGTGCCAGCAAAAACAGCGGGGCACCCCAAGAGACCCAGTACTTC

J gene: TRBJ2-5
V gene: TRBV11-3
D gene: NA
clone size: NA
CDR3 protein: CASSLGWQPPETQYF
CDR3 DNA: TGTGCCAGCAGCTTAGGGTGGCAACCCCCAGAGACCCAGTACTTC

J gene: TRBJ1-2
V gene: TRBV7-9
D gene: NA
clone size: NA
CDR3 protein: CASSSDISHYGYTF
CDR3 DNA: TGTGCCAGCAGCTCGGACATTAGCCACTATGGCTACACCTTC

J gene: TRBJ1-2
V gene: TRBV2
D gene: NA
clone size: NA
CDR3 protein: CASNGYGYTF
CDR3 DNA: TGTGCCAGCAACGGCTATGGCTACACCTTC

J gene: TRBJ2-2
V gene: TRBV27
D gene: TRBD1
clone size: NA
CDR3 protein: CASSFLRGLTGELFF
CDR3 DNA: TGTGCCAGCAGTTTCCTCAGGGGGCTCACCGGGGAGCTGTTTTTT

J gene: TRBJ1-5
V gene: TRBV4-1
D gene: NA
clone size: NA
CDR3 protein: CASSQDLGGAQPQHF
CDR3 DNA: TGCGCCAGCAGCCAAGATTTAGGGGGGGCTCAGCCCCAGCATTTT

J gene: TRBJ1-2
V gene: TRBV4-1
D gene: NA
clone size: NA
CDR3 protein: CASSQEGQGFGANYGYTF
CDR3 DNA: TGCGCCAGCAGCCAAGAAGGTCAGGGATTTGGGGCAAACTATGGCTACACCTTC

J gene: TRBJ1-1
V gene: TRBV4-2
D gene: NA
clone size: NA
CDR3 protein: CASSQHTEVREAFF
CDR3 DNA: TGTGCCAGCAGCCAGCACACAGAAGTCCGGGAAGCTTTCTTT

J gene: TRBJ2-3
V gene: TRBV4-1
D gene: TRBD1
clone size: few
CDR3 protein: CASSQKTGSTDTQYF
CDR3 DNA: TGCGCCAGCAGCCAAAAGACAGGGAGCACAGATACGCAGTATTTT

J gene: TRBJ2-2
V gene: TRBV27
D gene: TRBD1
clone size: NA
CDR3 protein: CASSTRDRGFTGELFF
CDR3 DNA: TGTGCCAGCAGTACCCGGGACAGGGGTTTCACCGGGGAGCTGTTTTTT

J gene: TRBJ1-4
V gene: TRBV7-9
D gene: NA
clone size: few
CDR3 protein: CASSQDSLGEKLFF
CDR3 DNA: TGTGCCAGCAGCCAGGACAGTTTAGGTGAAAAACTGTTTTTT

J gene: TRBJ2-1
V gene: TRBV24-1
D gene: NA
clone size: few
CDR3 protein: CATSVSPGAGTNEQFF
CDR3 DNA: TGTGCCACCAGTGTTTCCCCCGGGGCAGGAACAAATGAGCAGTTCTTC

J gene: TRBJ1-2
V gene: TRBV7-4
D gene: NA
clone size: NA
CDR3 protein: CASSWNDPRVSEGYTF
CDR3 DNA: TGTGCCAGCAGCTGGAATGACCCCAGGGTTTCGGAGGGCTACACCTTC

J gene: TRBJ1-1
V gene: TRBV29-1
D gene: TRBD1
clone size: NA
CDR3 protein: CSVETGRGYTEAFF
CDR3 DNA: TGCAGCGTTGAGACAGGGAGAGGTTACACTGAAGCTTTCTTT

J gene: TRBJ2-5
V gene: TRBV13
D gene: TRBD1
clone size: few
CDR3 protein: CASSSRTGGYQETQYF
CDR3 DNA: TGTGCCAGCAGCTCTAGGACAGGGGGTTACCAAGAGACCCAGTACTTC

J gene: TRBJ2-2
V gene: TRBV15
D gene: TRBD1
clone size: NA
CDR3 protein: CATSGRRATGKAIGELFF
CDR3 DNA: TGTGCCACCAGCGGACGACGCGCGACAGGGAAGGCTATCGGGGAGCTGTTTTTT

J gene: TRBJ1-1
V gene: TRBV29-1
D gene: NA
clone size: NA
CDR3 protein: CSGMVLGGNTEAFF
CDR3 DNA: TGCAGCGGGATGGTATTAGGGGGGAACACTGAAGCTTTCTTT

J gene: TRBJ2-5
V gene: TRBV5-1
D gene: TRBD1
clone size: NA
CDR3 protein: CASSPGQHQETQYF
CDR3 DNA: TGCGCCAGCAGCCCGGGACAGCACCAAGAGACCCAGTACTTC

J gene: TRBJ1-1
V gene: TRBV12-3/TRBV12-4
D gene: NA
clone size: many
CDR3 protein: CASSRQNEAFF
CDR3 DNA: TGTGCCAGCAGTCGACAGAATGAAGCTTTCTTT

J gene: TRBJ2-5
V gene: TRBV6-2/TRBV6-3
D gene: NA
clone size: few
CDR3 protein: CASSYSYLQETQYF
CDR3 DNA: TGTGCCAGCAGTTACTCTTACCTCCAAGAGACCCAGTACTTC

J gene: TRBJ1-2
V gene: TRBV7-9
D gene: NA
clone size: many
CDR3 protein: CASSLEGSTGYTF
CDR3 DNA: TGTGCCAGCAGCTTAGAGGGATCGACAGGCTACACCTTC